This T cell receptor beta chain was captured by sequencing in a study of chronic HIV infection and antiretroviral therapy. CDR3 length: 14 residues. The germline V and J ends were trimmed by 8 bases and 4 bases, with 18 bases remaining between them. The germline V gene encodes CDR1 SNHLY and CDR2 FYNNEI. TCRdb called the 5' RACE reads again in MiXCR, with one record for every CDR3 protein. The sample records about 31,000 distinct CDR3 sequences, around 9% being singletons. The table lists this clonotype with a few counts. The TCR originated in an adult who had HIV and had not received antiretroviral therapy, or was an uninfected healthy control (not recorded which). The sample taken for sequencing was peripheral blood. The chain uses TRBV2 and TRBJ2-7, with D perhaps TRBD1 (6 bases). This chain's CDR3 is CASSRDNQRYEQYF. The CDR3 DNA reads as TGTGCCAGCTCGAGGGACAACCAGAGGTACGAGCAGTACTTC.